This record looks at one T cell receptor beta chain sequence and its context. The antigen remains undetermined. The entry originates in a study of beta chain features in type 1 diabetes. Investigators reverse transcribed all isolated RNA, so they sequenced expressed TCRB transcripts. Some 3.6 million reads on average were seen across naive, central memory and regulatory T cell samples. TCRdb keeps only in-frame clones here, not all; method: immunoSEQ multiplex PCR. The data show about 650,000 clones, around 11% seen once. General study points: Moderate yet significant TCRB CDR3 shortening was seen in Type 1 diabetes patients in all four CD4+ subsets. These data did not resolve whether HLA type affects TCRB rearrangement. Since sequencing was performed on cDNA, cells with high TCR expression could be over-represented.

The authors took one heparinised blood draw, averaging around 120 mL, from each donor. The sequence came from a man aged 30 to 45 with type 1 diabetes. Sequenced sample: naive CD4+ T cells from blood.

The CDR3, as DNA: TGTGCCAGCAGCGCACGACAGGGGGCAGATACGCAGTATTTT. It is translated as CASSARQGADTQYF. The chain is built from TRBV7-6 and TRBJ2-3; 9 positions agree with TRBD1. J lost 4 bases, V lost 5 bases, and 4 bases had no gene match. Germline assignment: CDR1 SGHVS and CDR2 FNYEAQ. The CDR3 consists of 14 residues.